Listed here is a single TCR beta chain. Its antigen is not yet known. Base qualities are not at hand, and no much larger clone is one base apart. Collaborating institutions collected whole blood in K2EDTA tubes following their own protocols. For TCRbeta analysis, collaborators shipped samples in one of three forms: frozen whole blood, isolated PBMCs, or DNA extracted from either of those sample types. This specimen belongs to a study of blood T cell repertoires in COVID-19 (dated by TCRdb to 2018 to 2020). The study in broad terms: Samples covering the acute and convalescent phases of COVID-19 were provided by collaborators in the United States, Italy and Spain. A de-identified subject ID, COVID-19 status, age in years and sex were almost always included in the sample metadata. Deeply sampled blood TCRbeta repertoires from subjects exposed to, actively infected with, or recovered from COVID-19 were included in the dataset. Samples came from the ongoing ImmuneRACE study (first 160 participants) plus 1,254 subjects from 6 global collaborators. The material from the prospective study consisted of cDNA or gDNA derived from T cells, B-cell-depleted T cells, or PBMCs. Where HLA class I and class II types were available, the types were taken from metadata supplied by the sample provider, not from assay-based typing. The repertoires were made available in a free public database intended to serve as a resource for research on the immune response to SARS-CoV-2. Study-wide findings and limitations: The amount of clinical and demographic metadata varied by source and participant and was provided uncurated.

V drops 7 bases and J drops 3 bases, leaving 13 bases in between. The germline V gene encodes CDR1 MDHEN and CDR2 SYDVKM. There are 13 amino acids in the CDR3, from cysteine to phenylalanine inclusive. Of the read, only the CDR3 DNA is kept; its 39 bases are in frame from base 1. TCRbeta CDR3 regions were amplified from genomic DNA by means of the immunoSEQ Assay, a bias-controlled multiplex PCR. For the original study's pipeline: Nucleated cell counts per sample were estimated from amplification of reference gene primers within the assay. To quantify the absolute abundance of each unique TCRbeta CDR3 rearrangement, sequence reads were collapsed and filtered. For each sample, productive Simpson clonality was calculated as the square root of Simpson's diversity index across productive rearrangements. TCRdb took this table from immuneACCESS and kept in-frame rearrangements with V and J called. Such tables lack part of the clones; where checked against another copy, unresolved V genes explain under half of the gap, and the rest is unexplained. That table gives V, J and clone size, and the DNA gave D and trimming. This sample comprises over 45,000 clones, 85% of them detected only once. The top ten hold about 13% of the sample.

The rearrangement joined TRBV28 to TRBJ2-7, with a weak D call of TRBD2 (5 bases match). The TCR originated in a human donor in a cohort sampled during active COVID-19. The specimen was peripheral blood. The DNA sequence reads TGTGCCAGCATCCTAGCCGGAGACTACGAGCAGTACTTC. This is translated as CASILAGDYEQYF.